The clone carrying this TCR beta chain has more than one count but fewer than ten. As yet, its antigen is unknown. This record belongs to a study of cytomegalovirus exposure and HLA in healthy donors. Notes on the study in general: It has been reported that TCR beta sequences accurately predicted the HLA-A and HLA-B alleles of most subjects.

Primers: 60 Vbeta forward and 13 Jbeta reverse. The assay was immunoSEQ multiplex PCR, and TCRdb's table has in-frame clones only and misses some. The top ten clones hold approximately 4.7% of a sample with around 83,000 clones, around four fifths of them seen once. This CDR3 spans 16 amino acids. J lost 4 bases, V lost 1 base, and 6 bases had no gene match. Germline V gene data show CDR1 as MNHNS and CDR2 as SASEGT. This sequence was found in a male donor in good health and CMV-seropositive. The specimen was PBMCs. The chain recombines TRBV6-1 with TRBJ2-1; 8 bases align to TRBD2. The CDR3, as DNA: TGTGCCAGCAGTGAAGTCGGTAGCGGGAAGTACAATGAGCAGTTCTTC. Its translation: CASSEVGSGKYNEQFF.